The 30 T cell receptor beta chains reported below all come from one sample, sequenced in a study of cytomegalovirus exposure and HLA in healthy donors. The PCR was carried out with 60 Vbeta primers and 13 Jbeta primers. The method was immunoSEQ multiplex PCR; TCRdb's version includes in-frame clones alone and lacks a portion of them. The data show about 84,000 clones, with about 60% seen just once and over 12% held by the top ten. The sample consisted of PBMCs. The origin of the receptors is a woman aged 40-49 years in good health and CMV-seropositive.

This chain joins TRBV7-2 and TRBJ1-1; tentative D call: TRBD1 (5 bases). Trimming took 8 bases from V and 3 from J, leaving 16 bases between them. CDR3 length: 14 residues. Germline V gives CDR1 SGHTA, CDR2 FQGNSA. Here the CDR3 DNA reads TGTGCCAGCTCGTTCGGGGGTGTCGACACTGAAGCTTTCTTT. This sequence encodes CASSFGGVDTEAFF.

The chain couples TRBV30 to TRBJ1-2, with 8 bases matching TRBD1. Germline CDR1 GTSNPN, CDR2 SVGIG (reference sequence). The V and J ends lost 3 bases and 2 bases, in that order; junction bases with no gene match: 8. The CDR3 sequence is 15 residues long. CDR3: CAWRGTQGANYGYTF. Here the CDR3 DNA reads TGTGCCTGGAGGGGGACGCAGGGGGCGAACTATGGCTACACCTTC.

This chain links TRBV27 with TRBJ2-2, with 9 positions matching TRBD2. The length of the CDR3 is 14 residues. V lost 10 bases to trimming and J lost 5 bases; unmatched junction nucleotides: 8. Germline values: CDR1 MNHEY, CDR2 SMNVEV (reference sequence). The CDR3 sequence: CATQVLAGTGELFF. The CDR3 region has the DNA TGTGCCACCCAGGTCCTAGCGGGAACCGGGGAGCTGTTTTTT.

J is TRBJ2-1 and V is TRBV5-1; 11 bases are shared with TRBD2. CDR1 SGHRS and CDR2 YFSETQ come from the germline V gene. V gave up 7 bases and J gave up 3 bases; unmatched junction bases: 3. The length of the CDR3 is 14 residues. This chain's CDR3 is CASCGTSGYNEQFF. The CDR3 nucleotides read TGCGCCAGCTGTGGGACTAGCGGCTACAATGAGCAGTTCTTC.

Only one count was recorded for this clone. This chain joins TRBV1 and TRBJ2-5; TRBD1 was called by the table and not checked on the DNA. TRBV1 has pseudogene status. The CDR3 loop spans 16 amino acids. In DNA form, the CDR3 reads TGCACCAGCAGCCCCCCGGGCCCCAGGGAACAAGAGACCCAGTACTTC. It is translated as CTSSPPGPREQETQYF.

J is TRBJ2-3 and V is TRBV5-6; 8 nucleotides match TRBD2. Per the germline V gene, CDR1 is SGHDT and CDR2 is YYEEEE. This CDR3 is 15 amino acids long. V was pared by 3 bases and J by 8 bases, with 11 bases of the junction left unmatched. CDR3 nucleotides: TGTGCCAGCAGCTGGGGGGTAGCGGGACCCCTTACGCAGTATTTT. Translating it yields CASSWGVAGPLTQYF.

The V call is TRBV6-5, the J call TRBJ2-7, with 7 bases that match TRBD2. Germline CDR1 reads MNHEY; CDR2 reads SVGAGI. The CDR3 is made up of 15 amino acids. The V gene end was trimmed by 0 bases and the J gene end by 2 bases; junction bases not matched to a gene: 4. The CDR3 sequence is CASSYSGRVTYEQYF. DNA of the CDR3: TGTGCCAGCAGTTACTCGGGGAGGGTTACCTACGAGCAGTACTTC.

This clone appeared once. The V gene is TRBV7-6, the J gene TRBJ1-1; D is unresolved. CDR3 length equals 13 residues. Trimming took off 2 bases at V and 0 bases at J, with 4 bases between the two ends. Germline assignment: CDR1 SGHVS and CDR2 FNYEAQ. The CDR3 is CASSLSVNTEAFF. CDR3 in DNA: TGTGCCAGCAGCTTATCAGTGAACACTGAAGCTTTCTTT.

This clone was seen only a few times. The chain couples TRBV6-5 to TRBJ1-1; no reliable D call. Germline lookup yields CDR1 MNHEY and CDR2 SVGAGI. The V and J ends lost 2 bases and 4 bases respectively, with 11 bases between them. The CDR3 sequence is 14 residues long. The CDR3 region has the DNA TGTGCCAGCAGTTACAGGGTTGAGGGCACTGAAGCTTTCTTT. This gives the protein CASSYRVEGTEAFF.

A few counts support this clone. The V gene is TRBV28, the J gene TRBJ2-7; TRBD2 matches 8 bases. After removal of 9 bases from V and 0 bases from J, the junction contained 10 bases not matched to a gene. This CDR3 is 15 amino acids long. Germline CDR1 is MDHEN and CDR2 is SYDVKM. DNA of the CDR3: TGTGCCAGTAACCAACTAGCGGCAAGCTCCTACGAGCAGTACTTC. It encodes CASNQLAASSYEQYF.

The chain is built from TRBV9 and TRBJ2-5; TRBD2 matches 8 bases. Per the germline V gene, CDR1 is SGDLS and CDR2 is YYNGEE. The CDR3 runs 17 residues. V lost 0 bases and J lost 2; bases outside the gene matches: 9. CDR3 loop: CASSVGGGAGVQETQYF. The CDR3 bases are TGTGCCAGCAGCGTAGGAGGAGGAGCGGGGGTTCAAGAGACCCAGTACTTC.

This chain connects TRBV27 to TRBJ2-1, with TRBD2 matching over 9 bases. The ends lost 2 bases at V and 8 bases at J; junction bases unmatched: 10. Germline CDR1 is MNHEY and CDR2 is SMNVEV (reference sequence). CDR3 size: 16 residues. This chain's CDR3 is CASSLRRSGRLHEQFF. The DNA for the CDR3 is TGTGCCAGCAGTTTACGGCGTAGCGGGAGACTCCATGAGCAGTTCTTC.

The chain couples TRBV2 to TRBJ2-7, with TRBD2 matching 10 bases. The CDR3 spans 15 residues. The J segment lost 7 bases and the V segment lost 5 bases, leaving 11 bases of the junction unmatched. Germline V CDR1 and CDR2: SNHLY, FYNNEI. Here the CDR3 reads CASSIPLAGEREQYF. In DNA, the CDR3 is TGTGCCAGCAGTATACCTCTAGCGGGAGAAAGGGAGCAGTACTTC.

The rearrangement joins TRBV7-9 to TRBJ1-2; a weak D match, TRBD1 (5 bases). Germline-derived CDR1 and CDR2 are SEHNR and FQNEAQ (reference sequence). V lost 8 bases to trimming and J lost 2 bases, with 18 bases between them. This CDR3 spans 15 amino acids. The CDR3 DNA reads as TGTGCCAGCGACATTCCCCAGACAGAAAACTATGGCTACACCTTC. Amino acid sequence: CASDIPQTENYGYTF.

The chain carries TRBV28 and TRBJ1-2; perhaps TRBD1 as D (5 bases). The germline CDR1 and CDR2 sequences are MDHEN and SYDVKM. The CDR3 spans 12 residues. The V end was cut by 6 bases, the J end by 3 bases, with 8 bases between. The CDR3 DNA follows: TGTGCCAGCAGCCTAGGGGACTATGGCTACACCTTC. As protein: CASSLGDYGYTF.

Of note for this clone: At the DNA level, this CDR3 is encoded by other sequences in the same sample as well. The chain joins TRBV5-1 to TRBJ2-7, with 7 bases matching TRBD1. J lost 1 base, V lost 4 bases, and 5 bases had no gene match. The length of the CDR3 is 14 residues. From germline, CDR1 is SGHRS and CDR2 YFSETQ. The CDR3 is CASSRTGDSYEQYF. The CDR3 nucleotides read TGCGCCAGCAGCAGAACAGGGGATTCCTACGAGCAGTACTTC.

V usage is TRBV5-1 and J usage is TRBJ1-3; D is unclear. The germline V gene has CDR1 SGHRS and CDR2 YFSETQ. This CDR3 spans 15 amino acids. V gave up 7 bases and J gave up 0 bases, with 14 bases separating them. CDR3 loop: CASQMTPNSGNTIYF. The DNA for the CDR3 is TGCGCCAGCCAAATGACACCGAACTCTGGAAACACCATATATTTT. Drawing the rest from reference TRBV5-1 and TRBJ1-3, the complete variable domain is KAGVTQTPRYLIKTRGQQVTLSCSPISGHRSVSWYQQTPGQGLQFLFEYFSETQRNKGNFPGRFSGRQFSNSRSEMNVSTLELGDSALYLCASQMTPNSGNTIYFGEGSWLTVV.

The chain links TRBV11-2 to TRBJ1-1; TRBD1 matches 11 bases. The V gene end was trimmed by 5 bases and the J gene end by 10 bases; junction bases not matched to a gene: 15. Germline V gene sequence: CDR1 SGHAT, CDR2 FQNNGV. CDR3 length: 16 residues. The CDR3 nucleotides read TGTGCCAGCAGCAACCAGAGGACAGGGGGCGCGGGGGGAGCTTTCTTT. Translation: CASSNQRTGGAGGAFF.

CDR3 coding DNA: TGTGCCAGCAGCTTGGACAGCATGAACACTGAAGCTTTCTTT. Residues: CASSLDSMNTEAFF. This rearrangement joins TRBV5-4 to TRBJ1-1; unclear D gene. Deletions cut 0 bases from V and 0 bases from J, with 6 bases between. Germline CDR1 is SGHNT and CDR2 is YYREEE (reference sequence). CDR3 length: 14 amino acids. The complete variable domain, with remaining parts taken from reference TRBV5-4 and TRBJ1-1, reads ETGVTQSPTHLIKTRGQQVTLRCSSQSGHNTVSWYQQALGQGPQFIFQYYREEENGRGNFPPRFSGLQFPNYSSELNVNALELDDSALYLCASSLDSMNTEAFFGQGTRLTVV.

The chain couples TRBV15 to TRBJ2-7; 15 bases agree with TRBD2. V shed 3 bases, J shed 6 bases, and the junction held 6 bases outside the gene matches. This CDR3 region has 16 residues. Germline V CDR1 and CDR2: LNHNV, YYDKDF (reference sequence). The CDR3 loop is CATSRGRGLAGGEQYF. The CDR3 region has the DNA TGTGCCACCAGCAGGGGACGGGGACTAGCGGGAGGCGAGCAGTACTTC.

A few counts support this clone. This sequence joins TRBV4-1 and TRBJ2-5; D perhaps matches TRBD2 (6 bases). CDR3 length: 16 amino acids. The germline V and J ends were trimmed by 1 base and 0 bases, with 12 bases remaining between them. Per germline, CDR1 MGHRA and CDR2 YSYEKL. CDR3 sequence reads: CASSQGDGSHQETQYF. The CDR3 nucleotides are TGCGCCAGCAGCCAAGGCGACGGGAGCCACCAAGAGACCCAGTACTTC.

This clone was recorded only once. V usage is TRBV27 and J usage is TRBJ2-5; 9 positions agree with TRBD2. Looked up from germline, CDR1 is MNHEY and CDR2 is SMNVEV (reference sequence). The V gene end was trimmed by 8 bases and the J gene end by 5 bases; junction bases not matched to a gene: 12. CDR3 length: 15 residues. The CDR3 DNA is TGTGCCAGCCAGAATAGCGGGAGCTACGGGGAGACCCAGTACTTC. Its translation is CASQNSGSYGETQYF.

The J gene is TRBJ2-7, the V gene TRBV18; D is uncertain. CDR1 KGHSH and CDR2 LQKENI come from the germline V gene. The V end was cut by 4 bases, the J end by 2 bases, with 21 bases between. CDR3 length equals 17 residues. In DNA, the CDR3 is TGTGCCAGCTCACTCCGCCCAGAGGTCCATCGGACCTACGAGCAGTACTTC. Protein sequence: CASSLRPEVHRTYEQYF. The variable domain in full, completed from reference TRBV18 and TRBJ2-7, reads NAGVMQNPRHLVRRRGQEARLRCSPMKGHSHVYWYRQLPEEGLKFMVYLQKENIIDESGMPKERFSAEFPKEGPSILRIQQVVRGDSAAYFCASSLRPEVHRTYEQYFGPGTRLTVT.

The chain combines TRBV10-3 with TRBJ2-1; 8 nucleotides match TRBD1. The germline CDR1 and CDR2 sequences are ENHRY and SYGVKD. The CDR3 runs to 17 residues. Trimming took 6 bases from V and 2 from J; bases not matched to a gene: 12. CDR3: CAIRDNTGTGAYNEQFF. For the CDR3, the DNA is TGTGCCATCAGAGACAACACCGGGACAGGAGCCTACAATGAGCAGTTCTTC.

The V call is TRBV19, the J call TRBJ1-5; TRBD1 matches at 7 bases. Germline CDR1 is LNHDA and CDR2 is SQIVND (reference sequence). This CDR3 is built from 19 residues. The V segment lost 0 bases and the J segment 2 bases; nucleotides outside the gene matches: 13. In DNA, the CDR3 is TGTGCCAGTAGTATAGAGAGGGGGCGAGTTGTTCCGGGCAATCAGCCCCAGCATTTT. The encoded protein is CASSIERGRVVPGNQPQHF. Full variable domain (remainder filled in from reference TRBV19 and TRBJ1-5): DGGITQSPKYLFRKEGQNVTLSCEQNLNHDAMYWYRQDPGQGLRLIYYSQIVNDFQKGDIAEGYSVSREKKESFPLTVTSAQKNPTAFYLCASSIERGRVVPGNQPQHFGDGTRLSIL.

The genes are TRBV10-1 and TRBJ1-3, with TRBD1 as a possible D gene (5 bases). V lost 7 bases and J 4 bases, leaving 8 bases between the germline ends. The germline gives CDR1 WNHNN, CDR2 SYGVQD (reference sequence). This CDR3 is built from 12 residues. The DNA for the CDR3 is TGCGCCAGCATCACAGGCGGAAACACCATATATTTT. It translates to CASITGGNTIYF.

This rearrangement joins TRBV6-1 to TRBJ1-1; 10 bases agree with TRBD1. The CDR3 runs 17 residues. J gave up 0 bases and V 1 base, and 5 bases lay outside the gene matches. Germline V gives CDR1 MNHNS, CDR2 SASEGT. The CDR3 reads CASSEGDRGLLNTEAFF. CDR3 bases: TGTGCCAGCAGTGAAGGGGACAGGGGCCTTTTGAACACTGAAGCTTTCTTT.

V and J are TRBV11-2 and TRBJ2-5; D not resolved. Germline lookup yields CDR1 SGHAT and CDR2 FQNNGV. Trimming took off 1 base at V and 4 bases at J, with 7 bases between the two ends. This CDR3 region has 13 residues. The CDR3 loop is CASSLGSVETQYF. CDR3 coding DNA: TGTGCCAGCAGCTTAGGTAGTGTAGAGACCCAGTACTTC.

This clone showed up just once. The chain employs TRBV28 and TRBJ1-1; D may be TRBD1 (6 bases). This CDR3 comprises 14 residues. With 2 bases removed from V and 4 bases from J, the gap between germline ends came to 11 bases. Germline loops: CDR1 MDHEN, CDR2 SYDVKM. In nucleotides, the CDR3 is TGTGCCAGCAGTTTAAACCTGGGGGCCACTGAAGCTTTCTTT. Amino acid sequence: CASSLNLGATEAFF.

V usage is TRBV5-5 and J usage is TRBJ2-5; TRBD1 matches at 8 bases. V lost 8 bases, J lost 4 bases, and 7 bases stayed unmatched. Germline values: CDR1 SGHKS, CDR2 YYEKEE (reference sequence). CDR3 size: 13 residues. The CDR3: CASWLTGAETQYF. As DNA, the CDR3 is TGTGCCAGTTGGTTGACAGGGGCAGAGACCCAGTACTTC.